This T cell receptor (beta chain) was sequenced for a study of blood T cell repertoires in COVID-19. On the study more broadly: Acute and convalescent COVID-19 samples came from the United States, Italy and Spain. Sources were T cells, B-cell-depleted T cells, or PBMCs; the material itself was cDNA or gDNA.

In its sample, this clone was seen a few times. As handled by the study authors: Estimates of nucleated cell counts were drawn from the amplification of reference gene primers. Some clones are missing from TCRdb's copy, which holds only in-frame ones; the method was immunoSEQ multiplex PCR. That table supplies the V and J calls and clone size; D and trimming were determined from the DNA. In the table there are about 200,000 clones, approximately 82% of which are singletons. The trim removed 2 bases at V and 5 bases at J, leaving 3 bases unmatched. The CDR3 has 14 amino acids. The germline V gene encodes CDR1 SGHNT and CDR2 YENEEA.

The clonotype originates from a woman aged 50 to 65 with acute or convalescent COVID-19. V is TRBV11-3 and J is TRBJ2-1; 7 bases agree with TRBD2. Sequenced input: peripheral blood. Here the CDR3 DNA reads TGTGCCAGCAGCTTAAGAGCGGGAAACAATGAGCAGTTCTTC. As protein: CASSLRAGNNEQFF.